The rows below give T cell receptor beta chains drawn from one sample of a study of OX40 agonist ivuxolimab in advanced cancers. Assay: immunoSEQ multiplex PCR; the TCRdb copy retains only in-frame clones and omits some. Of about 52,000 clones in the sample, 82% were seen once. Sequencing used CD4+ or CD8+ T cells sorted from blood, obtained in a trial of the OX40 agonist ivuxolimab. The receptors stem from an adult with an advanced solid tumor such as melanoma, head and neck, liver or kidney cancer. Each CDR3 is given with its conserved first and last residue. The D gene is left open where the match is weak. Not every row has a clone size; where given, it reads once, few, many or a size class.

D: NA; size: NA; J: TRBJ2-6; V: TRBV5-6; CDR3: CASSLGQGGYGANVLTF; DNA: TGTGCCAGCAGCTTGGGCCAGGGGGGCTATGGGGCCAACGTCCTGACTTTC
D: NA; size: NA; J: TRBJ1-6; V: TRBV14; CDR3: CASSQGQLLYNSPLHF; DNA: TGTGCCAGCAGCCAAGGACAGCTCCTCTATAATTCACCCCTCCACTTT
D: NA; size: NA; J: TRBJ1-5; V: TRBV2; CDR3: CASSELEERQPQHF; DNA: TGTGCCAGCAGTGAACTGGAGGAAAGGCAGCCCCAGCATTTT
D: NA; size: NA; J: TRBJ2-5; V: TRBV2; CDR3: CASSSQETQYF; DNA: TGTGCCAGCAGTTCCCAAGAGACCCAGTACTTC
D: TRBD1; size: NA; J: TRBJ1-2; V: TRBV9; CDR3: CASSPRDRTNYGYTF; DNA: TGTGCCAGCAGCCCGAGGGACAGGACTAACTATGGCTACACCTTC
D: NA; size: NA; J: TRBJ2-5; V: TRBV18; CDR3: CASSQDRETQYF; DNA: TGTGCCAGCTCACAGGACCGAGAGACCCAGTACTTC
D: NA; size: NA; J: TRBJ2-5; V: TRBV2; CDR3: CASTQNRDLGGTQYF; DNA: TGTGCCAGCACCCAAAACCGGGACCTCGGGGGGACCCAGTACTTC
D: NA; size: NA; J: TRBJ2-5; V: TRBV11-2; CDR3: CASSLEYTSGETQYF; DNA: TGTGCCAGCAGCTTAGAGTACACCTCGGGAGAGACCCAGTACTTC
D: NA; size: once; J: TRBJ1-2; V: TRBV7-9; CDR3: CASSLAEPVYTF; DNA: TGTGCCAGCAGCTTAGCGGAGCCCGTCTACACCTTC
D: TRBD2; size: NA; J: TRBJ2-7; V: TRBV28; CDR3: CASAGGLPPYEQYF; DNA: TGTGCCAGCGCGGGGGGGCTACCTCCCTACGAGCAGTACTTC
D: TRBD2; size: NA; J: TRBJ2-1; V: TRBV7-3; CDR3: CASSLIASGARNEQFF; DNA: TGTGCCAGCAGCTTAATCGCTAGCGGGGCCCGCAATGAGCAGTTCTTC
D: NA; size: once; J: TRBJ1-2; V: TRBV27; CDR3: CASSSFNYGYTF; DNA: TGTGCCAGCAGCTCATTCAACTATGGCTACACCTTC
D: NA; size: few; J: TRBJ1-2; V: TRBV18; CDR3: CASSPPGRRGGYTF; DNA: TGTGCCAGCTCACCCCCGGGCAGGAGGGGTGGCTACACCTTC
D: NA; size: NA; J: TRBJ1-5; V: TRBV5-8; CDR3: CASSLPGPYQPQHF; DNA: TGTGCCAGCAGCTTGCCGGGGCCCTATCAGCCCCAGCATTTT
D: NA; size: NA; J: TRBJ1-5; V: TRBV19; CDR3: CASSIDIQGIRNQPQHF; DNA: TGTGCCAGTAGTATAGACATACAGGGTATTAGGAATCAGCCCCAGCATTTT
D: NA; size: NA; J: TRBJ2-1; V: TRBV6-1; CDR3: CASYGTPNNEQFF; DNA: TGTGCCAGTTACGGGACTCCCAACAATGAGCAGTTCTTC
D: NA; size: NA; J: TRBJ1-1; V: TRBV7-3; CDR3: CASRLTQGTEAFF; DNA: TGTGCCAGCAGACTAACGCAGGGAACTGAAGCTTTCTTT
D: TRBD2; size: NA; J: TRBJ2-1; V: TRBV7-9; CDR3: CASSLGLAGGQIYNEQFF; DNA: TGTGCCAGCAGCTTAGGACTAGCGGGGGGACAAATATACAATGAGCAGTTCTTC
D: TRBD1; size: once; J: TRBJ1-5; V: TRBV2; CDR3: CASSPLRTGGVQPQHF; DNA: TGTGCCAGCAGTCCCCTGAGGACAGGGGGCGTTCAGCCCCAGCATTTT
D: NA; size: NA; J: TRBJ2-1; V: TRBV7-2; CDR3: CASSLYGAGNEQFF; DNA: TGTGCCAGCAGCCTATACGGCGCGGGGAATGAGCAGTTCTTC
D: TRBD1; size: NA; J: TRBJ2-3; V: TRBV5-4; CDR3: CASSQTGGAGDTQYF; DNA: TGTGCCAGCAGCCAGACAGGGGGCGCGGGAGATACGCAGTATTTT
D: TRBD1; size: NA; J: TRBJ1-1; V: TRBV19; CDR3: CASSTQGGAEAFF; DNA: TGTGCCAGTAGTACACAGGGGGGCGCTGAAGCTTTCTTT
D: NA; size: NA; J: TRBJ2-3; V: TRBV7-9; CDR3: CASSAPDGGLSTDTQYF; DNA: TGTGCCAGCAGCGCACCCGACGGGGGGCTGAGCACAGATACGCAGTATTTT
D: NA; size: NA; J: TRBJ1-1; V: TRBV20-1; CDR3: CSARTRSKPFF; DNA: TGCAGTGCTAGGACCAGATCGAAGCCTTTCTTT
D: NA; size: NA; J: TRBJ2-3; V: TRBV7-2; CDR3: CASSLGQPGPDTQYF; DNA: TGTGCCAGCAGCTTAGGACAGCCCGGGCCAGATACGCAGTATTTT
D: NA; size: NA; J: TRBJ2-7; V: TRBV7-9; CDR3: CASSLQGGVYEQYF; DNA: TGTGCCAGCAGCTTACAAGGGGGGGTCTACGAGCAGTACTTC
D: NA; size: NA; J: TRBJ2-3; V: TRBV7-3; CDR3: CASSRGTTGADTQYF; DNA: TGTGCCAGCAGCCGAGGCACGACCGGGGCAGATACGCAGTATTTT
D: TRBD1; size: NA; J: TRBJ2-3; V: TRBV5-1; CDR3: CASSPTPGQVYTDTQYF; DNA: TGCGCCAGCAGCCCAACTCCGGGACAGGTATACACAGATACGCAGTATTTT
D: TRBD2; size: NA; J: TRBJ2-3; V: TRBV9; CDR3: CASSSGGLRTDTQYF; DNA: TGTGCCAGCAGCTCGGGGGGGTTAAGGACAGATACGCAGTATTTT
D: NA; size: NA; J: TRBJ1-4; V: TRBV7-2; CDR3: CASSLQTATNEKLFF; DNA: TGTGCCAGCAGCTTACAGACTGCAACTAATGAAAAACTGTTTTTT
D: TRBD2; size: NA; J: TRBJ2-5; V: TRBV6-1; CDR3: CASSEMERGVWETQYF; DNA: TGTGCCAGCAGTGAAATGGAGCGGGGGGTTTGGGAGACCCAGTACTTC
D: NA; size: NA; J: TRBJ2-2; V: TRBV14; CDR3: CASSQLGPNTGELFF; DNA: TGTGCCAGCAGCCAGCTAGGTCCGAACACCGGGGAGCTGTTTTTT
D: TRBD1; size: NA; J: TRBJ2-7; V: TRBV13; CDR3: CASSRAAGTGYYEQYF; DNA: TGTGCCAGCAGTCGAGCCGCCGGGACAGGGTATTACGAGCAGTACTTC
D: TRBD2; size: NA; J: TRBJ2-4; V: TRBV27; CDR3: CASKRGSGGAENIQYF; DNA: TGTGCCAGCAAGCGAGGAAGCGGGGGGGCGGAAAACATTCAGTACTTC
D: NA; size: NA; J: TRBJ2-3; V: TRBV28; CDR3: CASSVDDTDTQYF; DNA: TGTGCCAGCAGTGTGGACGACACAGATACGCAGTATTTT
D: NA; size: NA; J: TRBJ1-2; V: TRBV5-6; CDR3: CASSPLGNNGNGYTF; DNA: TGTGCCAGCAGCCCCTTAGGGAACAATGGGAACGGCTACACCTTC
D: NA; size: NA; J: TRBJ1-3; V: TRBV11-3; CDR3: CASSTGSAGNTIYF; DNA: TGTGCCAGCAGTACCGGCAGCGCTGGAAACACCATATATTTT
D: TRBD1; size: NA; J: TRBJ2-1; V: TRBV5-1; CDR3: CASSTGQAYNEQFF; DNA: TGCGCCAGCAGCACCGGACAGGCCTACAATGAGCAGTTCTTC
D: NA; size: once; J: TRBJ1-1; V: TRBV27; CDR3: CASSSPSGNTEAFF; DNA: TGTGCCAGCAGTTCCCCCTCCGGGAACACTGAAGCTTTCTTT
D: NA; size: NA; J: TRBJ2-6; V: TRBV27; CDR3: CASSRTYPGGSGANVLTF; DNA: TGTGCCAGCAGTCGAACTTACCCCGGAGGCTCTGGGGCCAACGTCCTGACTTTC
D: TRBD1; size: NA; J: TRBJ1-6; V: TRBV5-1; CDR3: CASSTGQGFEALHF; DNA: TGCGCCAGCAGCACGGGACAGGGGTTTGAGGCCCTCCACTTT
D: NA; size: NA; J: TRBJ2-7; V: TRBV27; CDR3: CASSLKLRDYEQYF; DNA: TGTGCCAGCAGTTTAAAGTTAAGAGACTACGAGCAGTACTTC
D: NA; size: NA; J: TRBJ2-7; V: TRBV11-3; CDR3: CASSLETEGQYF; DNA: TGTGCCAGCAGCTTAGAGACTGAGGGGCAGTACTTC
D: NA; size: NA; J: TRBJ2-4; V: TRBV19; CDR3: CASSILLGFSGSKNIQYF; DNA: TGTGCCAGTAGTATCTTACTTGGTTTCTCAGGGTCCAAAAACATTCAGTACTTC
D: NA; size: once; J: TRBJ2-5; V: TRBV28; CDR3: CASSLTGPTSETQYF; DNA: TGTGCCAGCAGTTTAACGGGACCGACCTCGGAGACCCAGTACTTC
D: NA; size: NA; J: TRBJ1-4; V: TRBV11-2; CDR3: CASSLGGGDEKLFF; DNA: TGTGCCAGCAGCTTAGGAGGCGGGGACGAAAAACTGTTTTTT
D: NA; size: NA; J: TRBJ2-1; V: TRBV4-2; CDR3: CASSQGGLAEYNEQFF; DNA: TGTGCCAGCAGCCAAGGGGGGCTAGCGGAGTACAATGAGCAGTTCTTC
D: NA; size: NA; J: TRBJ2-5; V: TRBV15; CDR3: CATSRDMGEQETQYF; DNA: TGTGCCACCAGCAGAGATATGGGGGAGCAAGAGACCCAGTACTTC